This T cell receptor (beta chain) was recovered during a study of blood T cell repertoires in COVID-19. Per the authors' pipeline: Scientists estimated how many nucleated cells there were by amplifying reference gene primers. Only in-frame clones appear in the TCRdb table, and some are missing; sequencing was by immunoSEQ multiplex PCR. The V and J calls and clone size come from that table; D and trimming were worked out from the DNA. The sample contains 300,000 to 350,000 clones, about 90% of which appear only once. Per germline, CDR1 SNHLY and CDR2 FYNNEI. The CDR3 runs 13 residues. Trimming removed 6 bases from V and 0 bases from J, with 8 bases in between.

The specimen was PBMCs or T cells enriched from blood (not recorded which). The chain combines TRBV2 with TRBJ1-1; the D is unclear. The source is a woman between 18 and 29 years old with acute COVID-19. This CDR3 is CASRVSMNTEAFF. The DNA for the CDR3 is TGTGCCAGCAGAGTTTCTATGAACACTGAAGCTTTCTTT. The variable domain in full, completed from reference TRBV2 and TRBJ1-1, reads EPEVTQTPSHQVTQMGQEVILRCVPISNHLYFYWYRQILGQKVEFLVSFYNNEISEKSEIFDDQFSVERPDGSNFTLKIRSTKLEDSAMYFCASRVSMNTEAFFGQGTRLTVV.